The 25 T cell receptor beta chains below were found in one sample sequenced in a study of coeliac disease. Produced via immunoSEQ multiplex PCR; TCRdb's table is partial and in-frame only. The top ten clones hold 5% to 6.5% of a sample with fewer than 7,000 clones, about 78% of them seen once. The sequencing sample was made of lamina propria lymphocytes from the gut. These receptors were taken from a man younger than 45 with celiac disease.

This chain links TRBV4-2 with TRBJ1-1; 10 bases line up with TRBD1. Germline loops: CDR1 LGHNA, CDR2 YNFKEQ. CDR3 size: 20 residues. The junction had 14 bases not matched to a gene; V was cut back by 1 base and J by 0 bases. DNA of the CDR3: TGTGCCAGCAGCCAAGCCGATTTTGGAGGACAGGGGGTTTTGAACACTGAAGCTTTCTTT. Translating gives CASSQADFGGQGVLNTEAFF.

This clone was seen once. This chain joins TRBV7-9 and TRBJ2-7; the D gene is possibly TRBD1 (5 bases). The CDR3 is 13 amino acids. V was shortened by 1 base and J by 5 bases, with 9 bases between the two germline ends. The germline V gene has CDR1 SEHNR and CDR2 FQNEAQ (reference sequence). Here the CDR3 DNA reads TGTGCCAGCAGCTTAGGCCAGGGCCACGAGCAGTACTTC. Translated, it gives CASSLGQGHEQYF.

The DNA of the CDR3 is TGTGCCAGCAGCAAACAGGGCTTGGGCACTGAAGCTTTCTTT. It codes for CASSKQGLGTEAFF. This rearrangement joins TRBV28 to TRBJ1-1; the D gene is possibly TRBD1 (6 bases). Trimming cost V 6 bases and J 4 bases, with 15 bases left between them. The CDR3 is 14 amino acids. The germline V gene has CDR1 MDHEN and CDR2 SYDVKM.

This rearrangement joins TRBV7-6 to TRBJ2-3; D gene ambiguous. Trimming took off 2 bases at V and 2 bases at J, with 8 bases between the two ends. From germline, CDR1 is SGHVS and CDR2 FNYEAQ. The CDR3 runs 14 residues. CDR3 DNA: TGTGCCAGCAGCTTAATAGAAGCCACAGATACGCAGTATTTT. Translated: CASSLIEATDTQYF.

The J gene is TRBJ2-1, the V gene TRBV19; 11 nucleotides match TRBD2. J was trimmed by 7 bases and V by 5 bases; bases with no gene match: 22. The CDR3 covers 20 residues. Per germline, CDR1 LNHDA and CDR2 SQIVND (reference sequence). DNA of the CDR3: TGTGCCAGTAGTCCTCAAACTAGCGGGAGTCTTTGGGGGGGTGGAAATGAGCAGTTCTTC. This translates into CASSPQTSGSLWGGGNEQFF.

The chain links TRBV6-1 to TRBJ1-3; D is possibly TRBD1 (5 bases). The CDR3 extends over 15 amino acids. The germline V and J ends were trimmed by 7 bases and 0 bases, with 13 bases remaining between them. Germline assignment: CDR1 MNHNS and CDR2 SASEGT. Written as DNA, the CDR3 is TGTGCCAGCAAAGAGGGACTACACTCTGGAAACACCATATATTTT. Protein: CASKEGLHSGNTIYF.

This clone was picked up a small number of times. This chain connects TRBV5-8 to TRBJ1-5, with D maybe TRBD1 (5 bases). Trimming left V 1 base short and J 0 bases short, with 11 bases between. Per germline, CDR1 SGHTS and CDR2 YDEGEE. This CDR3 spans 16 amino acids. The CDR3 is CASSLNWDFSNQPQHF. In nucleotides, the CDR3 is TGTGCCAGCAGCTTGAACTGGGACTTTAGCAATCAGCCCCAGCATTTT.

This rearrangement joins TRBV30 to TRBJ1-1; D may be TRBD1 (6 bases). Germline V lookup: CDR1 GTSNPN, CDR2 SVGIG (reference sequence). The CDR3 extends over 11 amino acids. V lost 8 bases and J 4 bases, leaving 11 bases between the germline ends. The CDR3 DNA is TGTGCCGGGATCAGGGGCACTGAAGCTTTCTTT. Protein sequence: CAGIRGTEAFF.

This clone was observed a handful of times. This sequence joins TRBV29-1 and TRBJ1-2, with 7 bases fitting TRBD1. The trim removed 7 bases at V and 0 bases at J, leaving 5 bases unmatched. Germline lookup yields CDR1 SQVTM and CDR2 ANQGSEA. The CDR3 consists of 13 residues. CDR3 protein: CSDDRATNYGYTF. As DNA, the CDR3 is TGCAGCGACGACAGGGCCACTAACTATGGCTACACCTTC. Full variable domain (outside the CDR3, taken from reference TRBV29-1 and TRBJ1-2): SAVISQKPSRDICQRGTSLTIQCQVDSQVTMMFWYRQQPGQSLTLIATANQGSEATYESGFVIDKFPISRPNLTFSTLTVSNMSPEDSSIYLCSDDRATNYGYTFGSGTRLTVV.

V gene TRBV6-1 combines with J gene TRBJ2-7; a weak D match, TRBD1 (6 bases). V lost 7 bases to trimming and J lost 1 base, with 17 bases between them. Looked up from germline, CDR1 is MNHNS and CDR2 is SASEGT. The CDR3 is 15 amino acids. The CDR3 coding sequence is TGTGCCAGCAATTTGTTAGGGGGATCTTCCTACGAGCAGTACTTC. Amino acids: CASNLLGGSSYEQYF.

This sequence joins TRBV6-1 and TRBJ2-7; the D gene is possibly TRBD2 (5 bases). The germline gives CDR1 MNHNS, CDR2 SASEGT. Trimming pared 3 bases from V and 6 bases from J, leaving 21 bases between. There are 16 residues in the CDR3. The CDR3 is CASSEAFRLRNIEQYF. The CDR3 bases are TGTGCCAGCAGTGAGGCTTTTAGACTAAGAAATATCGAGCAGTACTTC.

The J gene is TRBJ2-5, the V gene TRBV5-1; TRBD2 aligns across 10 bases. V lost 0 bases to trimming and J lost 4 bases; unmatched junction nucleotides: 6. The CDR3 covers 16 residues. The germline CDR1 and CDR2 sequences are SGHRS and YFSETQ. CDR3 coding DNA: TGCGCCAGCAGCTTGGTTCTAGCGGGGGCTGGAGAGACCCAGTACTTC. The encoded protein is CASSLVLAGAGETQYF.

The J gene is TRBJ1-4, the V gene TRBV30, with a possible D match to TRBD1 (5 bases). Germline V gives CDR1 GTSNPN, CDR2 SVGIG (reference sequence). Trimming took off 1 base at V and 6 bases at J, with 9 bases between the two ends. The CDR3 length is 13 residues. CDR3: CAWSEAGYEKLFF. The CDR3 DNA is TGTGCCTGGAGTGAGGCAGGGTATGAAAAACTGTTTTTT.

This sequence joins TRBV5-7 and TRBJ1-6, with 7 bases lining up with TRBD1. TRBV5-7 is an ORF for which the function is uncertain. This CDR3 has 16 amino acids. The J segment lost 0 bases and the V segment lost 4 bases, leaving 4 bases of the junction unmatched. In nucleotides, the CDR3 is TGTGCCAGCAGCGTGGACAGGAGCTCCTATAATTCACCCCTCCACTTT. Residues: CASSVDRSSYNSPLHF.

The rearrangement links TRBV6-6 to TRBJ1-2; D possibly corresponds to TRBD1 (5 bases). CDR1 and CDR2 from the germline V gene are MNHNY and SVGAGI (reference sequence). With 3 bases removed from V and 4 bases from J, the gap between germline ends came to 15 bases. This CDR3 has 15 amino acids. The CDR3 bases are TGTGCCAGCAGTTATGAGGCGGGGGAGGTCTATGGCTACACCTTC. Translation: CASSYEAGEVYGYTF.

This sequence joins TRBV10-3 and TRBJ2-7; 9 bases map to TRBD1. This CDR3 is built from 17 residues. The germline gives CDR1 ENHRY, CDR2 SYGVKD. V shed 0 bases and J 4 bases; nucleotides not matched to a gene: 10. DNA of the CDR3: TGTGCCATCAGTGAGTCTTCCGTCGGGACAGGGTTTTACGAGCAGTACTTC. This gives the protein CAISESSVGTGFYEQYF.

V is TRBV9 and J is TRBJ2-3, with D possibly TRBD1 on 6 matching bases. Germline V lookup: CDR1 SGDLS, CDR2 YYNGEE. Trimming cost V 0 bases and J 2 bases, with 13 bases left between them. The CDR3 consists of 16 residues. The DNA for the CDR3 is TGTGCCAGCAGCGTAGGGGTAGGGGGAAACACAGATACGCAGTATTTT. This gives the protein CASSVGVGGNTDTQYF.

The chain has TRBV30 and TRBJ2-3, with TRBD2 identical over 13 bases. The ends lost 3 bases at V and 6 bases at J; junction bases unmatched: 6. Germline CDR1 GTSNPN, CDR2 SVGIG (reference sequence). The CDR3 extends over 15 amino acids. The CDR3 DNA is TGTGCCTGGAGCCACACTAGCGGGAGGGGGGATACGCAGTATTTT. Translated: CAWSHTSGRGDTQYF.

This chain uses TRBV20-1 with TRBJ2-5; D possibly corresponds to TRBD1 (6 bases). Trimming stripped 4 bases from V and 3 bases from J, with 6 bases between. This CDR3 is 11 amino acids long. Germline CDR1 DFQATT, CDR2 SNEGSKA (reference sequence). The CDR3 DNA reads TGCAGTGCTAACAGGGAAGAGACCCAGTACTTC. This gives the protein CSANREETQYF.

In this sample, this clone turned up a few times. This chain connects TRBV7-3 to TRBJ2-7; the D gene is possibly TRBD2 (6 bases). The germline V gene encodes CDR1 SGHTA and CDR2 FQGTGA. Trimming pared 1 base from V and 3 bases from J, leaving 10 bases between. There are 14 residues in the CDR3. CDR3 sequence: CASSLIGGLYEQYF. In DNA form, the CDR3 reads TGTGCCAGCAGCTTAATCGGGGGTCTCTACGAGCAGTACTTC.

The rearrangement joins TRBV30 to TRBJ1-2; a weak D match, TRBD1 (5 bases). The germline CDR1 and CDR2 sequences are GTSNPN and SVGIG (reference sequence). V gave up 5 bases and J gave up 8 bases, with 12 bases separating them. There are 11 residues in the CDR3. The CDR3 is CAWQQGGGYTF. The CDR3, as DNA: TGTGCCTGGCAGCAGGGAGGCGGCTACACCTTC. The variable domain in full, with the rest retrieved from reference TRBV30 and TRBJ1-2, is SQTIHQWPATLVQPVGSPLSLECTVEGTSNPNLYWYRQAAGRGLQLLFYSVGIGQISSEVPQNLSASRPQDRQFILSSKKLLLSDSGFYLCAWQQGGGYTFGSGTRLTVV.

The V and J genes are TRBV5-1 and TRBJ1-3; the D is unclear. CDR3 length: 15 residues. V was cut by 1 base and J by 0 bases, with 8 bases left in between. CDR1 SGHRS and CDR2 YFSETQ come from the germline V gene. This CDR3 is CASSLIPGSGNTIYF. The CDR3 coding sequence is TGCGCCAGCAGCTTGATTCCGGGCTCTGGAAACACCATATATTTT.

The rearrangement links TRBV18 to TRBJ2-7, with 10 bases fitting TRBD1. V trimming: 2 bases; J trimming: 5 bases; junction bases outside the gene matches: 6. Germline-derived CDR1 and CDR2 are KGHSH and LQKENI. The CDR3 totals 15 residues. The CDR3 here is CASSPYSGTGDEQYF. For the CDR3, the DNA is TGTGCCAGCTCACCATATTCCGGGACAGGGGACGAGCAGTACTTC.

CDR3 nucleotide sequence: TGTGCCAGCTACAGGACAGGGGAAGGCTATGGCTACACCTTC. Its translation is CASYRTGEGYGYTF. The chain combines TRBV5-4 with TRBJ1-2; 9 bases fit TRBD1. The CDR3 covers 14 residues. Losses at the gene ends were 7 bases for V and 4 bases for J; bases not matched to a gene: 8. CDR1 is SGHNT, CDR2 YYREEE, per germline (reference sequence).

This clone is a singleton in its sample. The genes are TRBV27 and TRBJ2-5; 7 bases align to TRBD1. The DNA end lines up better with TRBJ2-7; the J call may be wrong. Germline CDR1 and CDR2: MNHEY and SMNVEV (reference sequence). CDR3 length: 14 residues. The CDR3 region is CASSSRQGAHEQYF. The DNA of the CDR3 is TGTGCCAGCAGTTCCCGACAGGGAGCCCACGAGCAGTACTTC.